This T cell receptor (beta chain) was captured by sequencing in a study of T cell changes during pregnancy in multiple sclerosis. Method: immunoSEQ multiplex PCR; TCRdb's copy keeps in-frame clones and lacks some. The data hold under 100,000 clones, with more than 85% observed a single time. The CDR3 covers 13 residues. CDR1 and CDR2 (germline): MNHNS, SASEGT. V lost 7 bases and J 5 bases, leaving 14 bases between the germline ends. The clonotype comes from a female donor in good health, enrolled as a control in a pregnancy study. The chain has TRBV6-1 and TRBJ1-1, with a possible D match to TRBD1 (6 bases). The specimen was peripheral blood, collected in the first trimester of pregnancy. The CDR3 DNA reads as TGTGCCAGCAAAAGCAGGGGTGGTACTGAAGCTTTCTTT. The encoded protein is CASKSRGGTEAFF.